A single T cell receptor beta chain is shown here with its context. Recovery meant two consecutive negative NP/OP PCR tests, professional clearance, or resolved symptoms. CDR1 and CDR2 (germline): MNHEY, SMNVEV (reference sequence). The V segment lost 3 bases and the J segment 7 bases; nucleotides outside the gene matches: 11. The CDR3 loop spans 18 amino acids. This record comes from a study of blood T cell repertoires in COVID-19. The wider study: T cells, B-cell-depleted T cells, or PBMCs provided the cDNA or gDNA that served as material.

The authors' processing: Reference gene primer amplification in the assay estimated nucleated cell counts. Sequenced by immunoSEQ multiplex PCR; TCRdb stores in-frame clones only, minus some. V and J calls and clone size come straight from that table; D and trimming were deduced from the DNA. This table has 360,000 or so clones, just under 90% appearing once. The sequenced sample consisted of PBMCs or T cells enriched from blood (not recorded which). The chain links TRBV27 to TRBJ2-1; 14 positions agree with TRBD2. The sequence came from a woman under 40 who had recovered from COVID-19. The CDR3 spells CASSFQTSGGAWGNEQFF. CDR3 DNA: TGTGCCAGCAGTTTTCAGACTAGCGGGGGGGCCTGGGGGAATGAGCAGTTCTTC.